The next 21 T cell receptor beta chains were all read from a single sample in a study of Ad26.COV2.S vaccination and SARS-CoV-2 variants. Clones were sequenced by immunoSEQ multiplex PCR, and TCRdb holds only the in-frame ones, with some missing. The sample lists about 680,000 clones, 80% to 90% occurring once. Noted treatment: roughly 19 received Ad26.COV2.S at low or high dose, single or two shots; roughly 5 received placebo; per-sample allocation not given. All samples were drawn on day 63, counting from the first vaccine or placebo injection. The specimen comprised peripheral blood, sampled in a trial of Ad26.COV2.S vaccine versus placebo. The receptors originated from a person between 18 and 60 years old who received the Ad26.COV2.S COVID-19 vaccine or a placebo.

Concerning this clone itself: At the DNA level, this CDR3 is encoded by other sequences in the same sample as well. The chain carries TRBV7-6 and TRBJ2-7; 7 nucleotides line up with TRBD2. The V gene's germline CDR1 is SGHVS and CDR2 FNYEAQ. V shed 0 bases, J shed 2 bases, and the junction held 1 base outside the gene matches. This CDR3 has 14 amino acids. CDR3 protein: CASSLAGGPYEQYF. The CDR3 DNA reads as TGTGCCAGCAGCTTAGCGGGAGGGCCCTACGAGCAGTACTTC.

The chain recombines TRBV6-5 with TRBJ2-5, with 8 bases lining up with TRBD1. Germline V gene sequence: CDR1 MNHEY, CDR2 SVGAGI. After removal of 6 bases from V and 1 base from J, the junction contained 7 bases not matched to a gene. There are 15 residues in the CDR3. The CDR3 coding sequence is TGTGCCAGCAGAACCGGGACAGGAGGCCAAGAGACCCAGTACTTC. Its protein is CASRTGTGGQETQYF.

This clone was observed once. The V and J genes are TRBV11-1 and TRBJ1-5; D is possibly TRBD1 (5 bases). Trimming took 5 bases from V and 6 from J, leaving 14 bases between them. The CDR3 runs to 14 residues. Germline V lookup: CDR1 SGHAT, CDR2 FQDESV (reference sequence). In nucleotides, the CDR3 is TGTGCCAGCAGCGAGACGGGGGGTGGTCAGCCCCAGCATTTT. Residues: CASSETGGGQPQHF. Drawing the rest from reference TRBV11-1 and TRBJ1-5, the complete variable domain is EAEVAQSPRYKITEKSQAVAFWCDPISGHATLYWYRQILGQGPELLVQFQDESVVDDSQLPKDRFSAERLKGVDSTLKIQPAELGDSAMYLCASSETGGGQPQHFGDGTRLSIL.

This clone has a single count. This CDR3 reads CASSPTEETQYF. The CDR3 coding sequence is TGTGCCAGCAGCCCCACGGAAGAGACCCAGTACTTC. The V gene is TRBV7-2, the J gene TRBJ2-5; unclear D gene. Germline CDR1 SGHTA, CDR2 FQGNSA. The CDR3 has 12 amino acids. Deletions cut 5 bases from V and 3 bases from J, with 7 bases between.

This sequence joins TRBV7-8 and TRBJ2-7; TRBD2 aligns across 8 bases. This CDR3 has 17 residues. The germline V gene encodes CDR1 SGHVS and CDR2 FQNEAQ. J gave up 1 base and V 5 bases, and 13 bases lay outside the gene matches. The CDR3 loop is CASSKEGSGSSSYEQYF. The DNA for the CDR3 is TGTGCCAGCAGCAAAGAGGGGAGCGGGAGCTCATCCTACGAGCAGTACTTC.

The genes are TRBV2 and TRBJ2-6; perhaps TRBD2 as D (6 bases). The CDR3 consists of 13 residues. The germline V gene has CDR1 SNHLY and CDR2 FYNNEI. V lost 7 bases and J 3 bases, leaving 7 bases between the germline ends. CDR3 DNA: TGTGCCAGCATGGGGGGTGGGGCCAACGTCCTGACTTTC. This sequence encodes CASMGGGANVLTF.

This clone came up a few times. This specimen includes other DNA sequences encoding the same CDR3. Written as DNA, the CDR3 is TGTGCCAGCAGTTTATCGTCTGGGGCCAACGTCCTGACTTTC. Its protein product is CASSLSSGANVLTF. V is TRBV27 and J is TRBJ2-6; D call uncertain. The CDR3 is 14 amino acids. V lost 0 bases and J 1 base, leaving 1 base between the germline ends. CDR1 and CDR2 (germline): MNHEY, SMNVEV (reference sequence).

The chain uses TRBV7-9 and TRBJ2-7, with D possibly being TRBD2 (6 bases). The CDR3 covers 12 residues. The germline gives CDR1 SEHNR, CDR2 FQNEAQ (reference sequence). With 4 bases removed from V and 5 bases from J, the gap between germline ends came to 9 bases. CDR3 coding DNA: TGTGCCAGCAGCTGGGGGACTGACGAGCAGTACTTC. Its translation: CASSWGTDEQYF. The variable domain in full, completed from reference TRBV7-9 and TRBJ2-7, reads DTGVSQNPRHKITKRGQNVTFRCDPISEHNRLYWYRQTLGQGPEFLTYFQNEAQLEKSRLLSDRFSAERPKGSFSTLEIQRTEQGDSAMYLCASSWGTDEQYFGPGTRLTVT.

The chain uses TRBV6-1 and TRBJ2-5, with D uncertain. Per the germline V gene, CDR1 is MNHNS and CDR2 is SASEGT. Trimming stripped 0 bases from V and 4 bases from J, with 15 bases between. The CDR3 is made up of 16 amino acids. CDR3: CASSEAPSSAGETQYF. The CDR3 coding sequence is TGTGCCAGCAGTGAAGCCCCTAGTTCTGCTGGAGAGACCCAGTACTTC.

The V call is TRBV18, the J call TRBJ2-7, with D unclear. V was cut by 2 bases and J by 1 base, with 9 bases left in between. Germline CDR1 and CDR2: KGHSH and LQKENI. The CDR3 totals 14 residues. The CDR3 reads CASSPAKLSYEQYF. CDR3 sequence (DNA): TGTGCCAGCTCACCAGCCAAGCTTTCCTACGAGCAGTACTTC.

The chain uses TRBV24-1 and TRBJ2-3; 7 nucleotides align to TRBD1. Germline CDR1 and CDR2: KGHDR and SFDVKD. Losses at the gene ends were 5 bases for V and 2 bases for J; bases not matched to a gene: 9. The CDR3 runs 16 residues. CDR3 sequence: CATSGIRDSSTDTQYF. CDR3 sequence (DNA): TGTGCCACCAGTGGAATTAGGGACAGTTCCACAGATACGCAGTATTTT.

The rearrangement uses TRBV12-3 or TRBV12-4 and TRBJ1-3; no clear D gene. The CDR3 consists of 12 residues. The V and J ends lost 8 bases and 0 bases respectively, with 5 bases between them. CDR3 DNA sequence: TGTGCCAGCGCTCCCTCTGGAAACACCATATATTTT. Protein sequence: CASAPSGNTIYF.

The gene calls are TRBV5-1 and TRBJ2-3; D may be TRBD2 (5 bases). The V gene lost 1 base and the J gene lost 5 bases, with 11 bases spanning the gap. Germline CDR1 and CDR2: SGHRS and YFSETQ. The CDR3 spans 14 residues. Written as DNA, the CDR3 is TGCGCCAGCAGCTTGAACGGACTGGGAGATACGCAGTATTTT. This gives the protein CASSLNGLGDTQYF.

This sequence joins TRBV24-1 and TRBJ1-5; the D is unclear. CDR3 size: 15 residues. From germline, CDR1 is KGHDR and CDR2 SFDVKD. Deletions cut 2 bases from V and 11 bases from J, with 18 bases between. The CDR3 sequence is CATSDSSEPDGTQHF. In DNA, the CDR3 is TGTGCCACCAGTGATTCCTCAGAGCCCGATGGTACCCAGCATTTT.

J is TRBJ2-7 and V is TRBV10-2; D may correspond to TRBD1 or TRBD2 (5 bases each). Trimming took off 3 bases at V and 2 bases at J, with 11 bases between the two ends. The CDR3 spans 14 residues. Germline lookup yields CDR1 WSHSY and CDR2 SAAADI. The CDR3 nucleotides are TGCGCCAGCAGTGACGGGGCCGTCCCCTACGAGCAGTACTTC. Translated, it gives CASSDGAVPYEQYF.

CDR3 residues: CASSTRTSGRGGEQYF. DNA of the CDR3: TGTGCCAGCAGCACCCGGACTAGCGGGAGGGGCGGCGAGCAGTACTTC. The chain has TRBV9 and TRBJ2-7, with 15 positions matching TRBD2. This CDR3 has 16 residues. V was clipped by 4 bases and J by 6 bases; unmatched bases: 8. CDR1 is SGDLS and CDR2 is YYNGEE in the germline V gene.

This clone was seen just once. The gene calls are TRBV11-2 and TRBJ2-7, with 10 bases lining up with TRBD1. This CDR3 is built from 15 residues. CDR1 and CDR2 from the germline V gene are SGHAT and FQNNGV. The V segment lost 5 bases and the J segment 4 bases; nucleotides outside the gene matches: 8. Here the CDR3 reads CASSDRDRGRYEQYF. The CDR3 coding sequence is TGTGCCAGCAGCGACCGGGACAGGGGTCGGTACGAGCAGTACTTC. The whole variable domain, remainder taken from reference TRBV11-2 and TRBJ2-7, is EAGVAQSPRYKIIEKRQSVAFWCNPISGHATLYWYQQILGQGPKLLIQFQNNGVVDDSQLPKDRFSAERLKGVDSTLKIQPAKLEDSAVYLCASSDRDRGRYEQYFGPGTRLTVT.

V is TRBV4-1 and J is TRBJ2-3; the D is unclear. The CDR3 spans 15 residues. V was pared by 0 bases and J by 2 bases, with 9 bases between. Germline V CDR1 and CDR2: MGHRA, YSYEKL. The CDR3 loop is CASSQDLVLTDTQYF. The CDR3 DNA follows: TGCGCCAGCAGCCAAGATCTGGTCCTCACAGATACGCAGTATTTT.

V usage is TRBV2 and J usage is TRBJ2-7, with D possibly TRBD2 on 5 matching bases. Trimming shortened V by 8 bases and J by 6 bases, and 14 bases separated the two germline ends. The germline V gene encodes CDR1 SNHLY and CDR2 FYNNEI. The CDR3 extends over 12 amino acids. CDR3 coding DNA: TGTGCCAGCCGACTACGTGAAACCGAGCAGTACTTC. Its protein is CASRLRETEQYF.

The chain employs TRBV11-2 and TRBJ2-7; 7 bases align to TRBD2. CDR1 is SGHAT and CDR2 is FQNNGV in the germline V gene. The CDR3 is 16 residues long. V trimming: 4 bases; J trimming: 0 bases; junction bases outside the gene matches: 9. The CDR3 loop reads CASSWGPAGNSYEQYF. In DNA form, the CDR3 reads TGTGCCAGCAGCTGGGGTCCAGCGGGAAACTCCTACGAGCAGTACTTC.

About this clone: The junction shows a germline mismatch at one end, possibly a read error. The chain employs TRBV28 and TRBJ1-4, with D uncertain. Germline V gene sequence: CDR1 MDHEN, CDR2 SYDVKM. The CDR3 contains 11 residues. This CDR3 reads CASRENDKLFF. As DNA, the CDR3 is TGTGCCAGCAGGGAGAATGACAAACTGTTTTTT.